The 19 T cell receptor beta chains listed next were all sequenced from one sample in a study of Tregs in tolerant kidney transplant recipients. Produced via immunoSEQ multiplex PCR; TCRdb's table is partial and in-frame only. The table has some 250,000 clones, roughly four fifths seen once. Sequenced sample: CD4+ T cells from blood. These receptors were obtained from a human donor in good health.

The chain uses TRBV4-1 and TRBJ2-6; D gene unclear. CDR3 length: 18 amino acids. In germline, CDR1 is MGHRA, CDR2 YSYEKL. Between the trimmed V and J ends, which lost 0 bases and 1 base, there was a span of 13 bases. The CDR3 protein is CASSQEGVRPSGANVLTF. The CDR3 bases are TGCGCCAGCAGCCAAGAAGGAGTCCGCCCGTCTGGGGCCAACGTCCTGACTTTC.

This clone came up a few times. The chain carries TRBV6-1 and TRBJ1-4, with 7 bases aligning to TRBD1. The germline CDR1 and CDR2 sequences are MNHNS and SASEGT. This CDR3 has 15 residues. Germline trimming cut 4 bases from V and 5 bases from J; bases unmatched to any gene: 7. CDR3 residues: CASSGGQYRNEKLFF. The CDR3 DNA reads TGTGCCAGCAGTGGGGGACAGTACCGAAATGAAAAACTGTTTTTT.

The CDR3 nucleotides are TGTGCCAGCAGCTTAGGACAGTCCGACGAGCAGTACTTC. Translation gives CASSLGQSDEQYF. This rearrangement joins TRBV11-2 to TRBJ2-7; D possibly corresponds to TRBD1 (5 bases). CDR1 SGHAT and CDR2 FQNNGV come from the germline V gene. V was shortened by 1 base and J by 5 bases, with 9 bases between the two germline ends. CDR3 length equals 13 residues.

The V call is TRBV15, the J call TRBJ2-1; D is ambiguous. The CDR3 spans 17 residues. V was shortened by 3 bases and J by 0 bases, with 15 bases between the two germline ends. CDR1 is LNHNV, CDR2 YYDKDF, per germline (reference sequence). CDR3 loop: CATSSSNKLGSYNEQFF. The CDR3 nucleotides read TGTGCCACCAGCAGCTCTAATAAGCTAGGCTCCTACAATGAGCAGTTCTTC.

This chain connects TRBV9 to TRBJ2-1; 14 bases agree with TRBD2. J gave up 9 bases and V 0 bases, and 11 bases lay outside the gene matches. CDR1 is SGDLS and CDR2 is YYNGEE in the germline V gene. This CDR3 is built from 18 residues. This CDR3 reads CASSVVGGTSGRLTEQFF. CDR3 in DNA: TGTGCCAGCAGCGTAGTCGGAGGGACTAGCGGGAGATTGACTGAGCAGTTCTTC.

CDR3 coding DNA: TGCGCCAGCAGCTTGGACCCCGGGGCCTCGGGAGGCTACACCTTC. Its protein product is CASSLDPGASGGYTF. J is TRBJ1-2 and V is TRBV5-1, with D possibly being TRBD1 (5 bases). Per the germline V gene, CDR1 is SGHRS and CDR2 is YFSETQ. The CDR3 runs 15 residues. V lost 0 bases to trimming and J lost 8 bases, with 17 bases between them.

V usage is TRBV12-5 and J usage is TRBJ2-1; 8 bases line up with TRBD1. The CDR3 length is 15 residues. Losses at the gene ends were 7 bases for V and 0 bases for J; bases not matched to a gene: 5. Germline CDR1 reads LGHNT; CDR2 reads FRNRAP. The CDR3 is CASAPGQASYNEQFF. CDR3 sequence (DNA): TGTGCTAGTGCCCCGGGACAGGCCTCCTACAATGAGCAGTTCTTC. The entire variable domain, with the rest obtained from reference TRBV12-5 and TRBJ2-1, is as follows: DARVTQTPRHKVTEMGQEVTMRCQPILGHNTVFWYRQTMMQGLELLAYFRNRAPLDDSGMPKDRFSAEMPDATLATLKIQPSEPRDSAVYFCASAPGQASYNEQFFGPGTRLTVL.

The chain employs TRBV6-5 and TRBJ1-2, with 10 bases that match TRBD1. V shed 6 bases, J shed 7 bases, and the junction held 8 bases outside the gene matches. CDR1 and CDR2 from the germline V gene are MNHEY and SVGAGI. The CDR3 totals 14 residues. The chain's CDR3 is CASRPTGGASGYTF. The CDR3 DNA reads TGTGCCAGCAGGCCGACAGGGGGCGCTTCTGGCTACACCTTC.

The chain has TRBV10-2 and TRBJ1-5, with 7 bases lining up with TRBD1. The CDR3 is made up of 15 amino acids. CDR1 is WSHSY and CDR2 is SAAADI in the germline V gene. Trimming took 0 bases from V and 6 from J; bases not matched to a gene: 5. This chain's CDR3 is CASSESRQGGQPQHF. For the CDR3, the DNA is TGCGCCAGCAGTGAGTCTCGACAGGGAGGTCAGCCCCAGCATTTT.

The rearrangement links TRBV5-1 to TRBJ2-5, with TRBD2 matching 10 bases. From germline, CDR1 is SGHRS and CDR2 YFSETQ. The CDR3 totals 15 residues. Unmatched junction bases numbered 4, after V lost 4 bases and J lost 1 base. The CDR3 DNA reads as TGCGCCAGCAGCGTTCTAGCGGGGGCCCAAGAGACCCAGTACTTC. It specifies CASSVLAGAQETQYF.

V gene TRBV13 combines with J gene TRBJ1-1; perhaps TRBD1 as D (5 bases). This CDR3 region has 15 residues. The ends were cut back, 1 base at V and 6 bases at J, with 15 bases in the middle. Germline CDR1 is PRHDT and CDR2 is FYEKMQ (reference sequence). The CDR3 nucleotides are TGTGCCAGCAGCTTAGCTGGACGGGGGTACCCTGAAGCTTTCTTT. It encodes CASSLAGRGYPEAFF.

The chain joins TRBV2 to TRBJ2-2, with D maybe TRBD1 (5 bases). There are 13 residues in the CDR3. V was trimmed by 6 bases and J by 5 bases, leaving 10 bases between them. In germline, CDR1 is SNHLY, CDR2 FYNNEI. The CDR3: CASRKQETGELFF. The CDR3 DNA reads TGTGCCAGCAGGAAACAGGAAACCGGGGAGCTGTTTTTT.

The chain has TRBV11-2 and TRBJ2-3; D remains unclear. V was pared by 5 bases and J by 0 bases, with 9 bases between. The CDR3 loop spans 14 amino acids. The germline gives CDR1 SGHAT, CDR2 FQNNGV. This CDR3 is CASSPSSSTDTQYF. Written as DNA, the CDR3 is TGTGCCAGCAGCCCCAGCTCTAGCACAGATACGCAGTATTTT.

The J gene is TRBJ2-1, the V gene TRBV7-9; 7 positions match TRBD2. The CDR3 is 12 amino acids. Trimming at V came to 2 bases and at J to 10 bases, leaving 2 bases not matched to a gene. Per the germline V gene, CDR1 is SEHNR and CDR2 is FQNEAQ (reference sequence). Here the CDR3 DNA reads TGTGCCAGCAGCTTATGGACTAGGGAGCAGTTCTTC. Amino acid sequence: CASSLWTREQFF.

The genes are TRBV5-1 and TRBJ2-3, with D perhaps TRBD1 (6 bases). The CDR3 spans 14 residues. V was pared by 2 bases and J by 6 bases, with 13 bases between. CDR1 SGHRS and CDR2 YFSETQ come from the germline V gene. The chain's CDR3 is CASSFAGATDTQYF. For the CDR3, the DNA is TGCGCCAGCAGCTTCGCAGGGGCAACTGATACGCAGTATTTT.

J is TRBJ2-3 and V is TRBV6-5; no definite D call. Germline values: CDR1 MNHEY, CDR2 SVGAGI. CDR3 length: 12 amino acids. V was clipped by 6 bases and J by 3 bases, with 7 bases between them. In nucleotides, the CDR3 is TGTGCCAGCAGCCTATGGACAGATACGCAGTATTTT. It yields the protein CASSLWTDTQYF.

This chain joins TRBV7-8 and TRBJ2-7; D remains unclear. CDR3 length equals 13 residues. Germline assignment: CDR1 SGHVS and CDR2 FQNEAQ. V lost 4 bases, J lost 0 bases, and 7 bases lay in between. CDR3 residues: CASSWATSYEQYF. As DNA, the CDR3 is TGTGCCAGCAGCTGGGCTACCTCCTACGAGCAGTACTTC.

This chain links TRBV18 with TRBJ2-3, with D possibly matching TRBD1 (6 bases). V lost 3 bases and J lost 5, with 12 bases in between. The CDR3 sequence is 14 residues long. Germline CDR1 KGHSH, CDR2 LQKENI. The CDR3 is CASSPQDSIDTQYF. DNA for the CDR3: TGTGCCAGCTCACCTCAGGACAGTATAGATACGCAGTATTTT.

The chain employs TRBV7-6 and TRBJ2-7; D is tentatively TRBD1 or TRBD2 (5 bases each). The CDR3 has 14 residues. Germline-derived CDR1 and CDR2 are SGHVS and FNYEAQ. Trimming took off 0 bases at V and 6 bases at J, with 12 bases between the two ends. CDR3 sequence reads: CASSLASSGSEQYF. CDR3 nucleotide sequence: TGTGCCAGCAGCTTAGCGTCGTCAGGGAGCGAGCAGTACTTC.